The 30 T cell receptor beta chains listed next were all sequenced from one sample in a study of persistence of HIV-infected CD4 T cells. Which antigens these TCRs recognize remains unknown. Nonspecific anti-CD3/anti-CD28 bead stimulation represents the broad CD4+ T cell repertoire. CD4+ T cells upregulating both CD40 ligand and CD69 were sorted as responding cells. This was the immunoSEQ version 4 assay in survey mode. Generated by immunoSEQ multiplex PCR, the TCRdb table keeps only in-frame clones and is missing some. The sample lists 40,000 to 55,000 clones; about 85% were seen once. The material was CD4+ T cells sorted from PBMCs after roughly 17-hour stimulation, obtained from a patient who received antiretroviral therapy. All receptors come from an adult woman with HIV who was CMV-seropositive.

The count of this clone is one. This chain joins TRBV28 and TRBJ1-2, with D hard to call. The length of the CDR3 is 14 residues. Germline CDR1 MDHEN, CDR2 SYDVKM. Trimming removed 6 bases from V and 4 bases from J, with 15 bases in between. In DNA form, the CDR3 reads TGTGCCAGCAGCACTGCGGACGGTAGCTATGGCTACACCTTC. Translating it yields CASSTADGSYGYTF.

This chain uses TRBV28 with TRBJ1-1, with 8 nucleotides matching TRBD1. Germline loops: CDR1 MDHEN, CDR2 SYDVKM. The length of the CDR3 is 14 residues. V was pared by 5 bases and J by 5 bases, with 7 bases of the junction left unmatched. CDR3 bases: TGTGCCAGCAGTCGGGGACAGGCGGGGACTGAAGCTTTCTTT. As protein: CASSRGQAGTEAFF.

The chain uses TRBV5-1 and TRBJ1-2; TRBD1 might be the D (6 bases). Trimming shortened V by 4 bases and J by 8 bases, and 18 bases separated the two germline ends. The length of the CDR3 is 14 residues. The germline gives CDR1 SGHRS, CDR2 YFSETQ. CDR3 amino acids: CASSPSGDTSGYTF. The CDR3 DNA sequence: TGCGCCAGCAGCCCATCGGGGGACACCTCGGGCTACACCTTC.

This clone turned up a few times. V gene TRBV5-1 combines with J gene TRBJ2-2; D is unresolved. Germline CDR1 is SGHRS and CDR2 is YFSETQ. Trimming shortened V by 4 bases and J by 2 bases, and 15 bases separated the two germline ends. The CDR3 loop spans 16 amino acids. The CDR3 reads CASSPSLNINTGELFF. The CDR3 nucleotides read TGCGCCAGCAGCCCGTCACTGAATATAAACACCGGGGAGCTGTTTTTT.

The V gene is TRBV2, the J gene TRBJ2-5; TRBD2 matches 8 bases. V shed 0 bases and J 1 base; nucleotides not matched to a gene: 7. Germline V gives CDR1 SNHLY, CDR2 FYNNEI. The CDR3 contains 17 residues. This chain's CDR3 is CASSEARGGGLQETQYF. In DNA form, the CDR3 reads TGTGCCAGCAGTGAAGCGCGGGGCGGGGGGCTCCAAGAGACCCAGTACTTC.

This clone came up once. The V and J genes are TRBV5-8 and TRBJ1-4; D uncertain. The V end was cut by 4 bases, the J end by 8 bases, with 9 bases between. The CDR3 has 12 amino acids. Germline values: CDR1 SGHTS, CDR2 YDEGEE. The chain's CDR3 is CASSPEREKLFF. CDR3 in DNA: TGTGCCAGCAGCCCTGAAAGGGAAAAACTGTTTTTT.

The gene calls are TRBV6-6 and TRBJ1-4; a weak D match, TRBD1 (6 bases). The germline V and J ends were trimmed by 6 bases and 1 base, with 12 bases remaining between them. The CDR3 contains 15 residues. The germline gives CDR1 MNHNY, CDR2 SVGAGI (reference sequence). The CDR3 here is CASRDHRVTNEKLFF. For the CDR3, the DNA is TGTGCCAGCAGGGACCACAGGGTAACTAATGAAAAACTGTTTTTT.

The CDR3 spells CASSLVGGGASEQYF. The CDR3 coding sequence is TGTGCCAGCAGCTTAGTTGGCGGGGGGGCCTCCGAGCAGTACTTC. This rearrangement joins TRBV7-2 to TRBJ2-7; TRBD2 matches at 9 bases. With 1 base clipped from V and 6 bases from J, the junction kept 7 bases outside the gene matches. This CDR3 has 15 residues. Germline CDR1 and CDR2: SGHTA and FQGNSA.

This sequence joins TRBV30 and TRBJ1-5; tentatively, D is TRBD1 (6 bases). CDR1 GTSNPN and CDR2 SVGIG come from the germline V gene (reference sequence). V was trimmed by 3 bases and J by 6 bases, leaving 12 bases between them. There are 13 residues in the CDR3. CDR3 region: CAWRAGVGQPQHF. The DNA for the CDR3 is TGTGCCTGGAGGGCAGGGGTAGGTCAGCCCCAGCATTTT.

V is TRBV5-1 and J is TRBJ2-2; 8 nucleotides align to TRBD1. Losses at the gene ends were 4 bases for V and 5 bases for J; bases not matched to a gene: 7. From germline, CDR1 is SGHRS and CDR2 YFSETQ. The CDR3 consists of 15 residues. The CDR3 protein is CASSADRGKTGELFF. CDR3 bases: TGCGCCAGCAGCGCAGACAGGGGAAAGACCGGGGAGCTGTTTTTT.

The V gene is TRBV9, the J gene TRBJ1-1; D possibly corresponds to TRBD1 (5 bases). Germline values: CDR1 SGDLS, CDR2 YYNGEE. Trimming took 0 bases from V and 1 from J, leaving 10 bases between them. The CDR3 totals 15 residues. The CDR3 DNA is TGTGCCAGCAGCGTAGACCCACAGGCGAACACTGAAGCTTTCTTT. This encodes CASSVDPQANTEAFF.

The V and J genes are TRBV19 and TRBJ2-6, with TRBD1 identical over 7 bases. Unmatched junction bases numbered 5, after V lost 8 bases and J lost 13 bases. Germline V lookup: CDR1 LNHDA, CDR2 SQIVND (reference sequence). CDR3 length: 11 residues. The chain's CDR3 is CASRDREVLTF. CDR3 sequence (DNA): TGTGCCAGTCGCGACAGGGAGGTCCTGACTTTC.

The genes are TRBV6-5 and TRBJ1-6, with a weak D call TRBD1 (5 bases). CDR3 length: 15 residues. The V and J ends lost 2 bases and 6 bases respectively, with 11 bases between them. CDR1 and CDR2 from the germline V gene are MNHEY and SVGAGI. The CDR3: CASSYMAGSNSPLHF. CDR3 DNA: TGTGCCAGCAGTTACATGGCAGGGTCTAATTCACCCCTCCACTTT.

The rearrangement joins TRBV29-1 to TRBJ1-4; tentatively, D is TRBD1 (6 bases). This CDR3 spans 12 amino acids. Germline V lookup: CDR1 SQVTM, CDR2 ANQGSEA. V was trimmed by 8 bases and J by 4 bases, leaving 11 bases between them. The CDR3 spells CSIRGDNEKLFF. The CDR3 bases are TGCAGCATCAGGGGTGATAATGAAAAACTGTTTTTT.

The rearrangement links TRBV6-5 to TRBJ1-1; a weak D match, TRBD1 (6 bases). With 5 bases removed from V and 6 bases from J, the gap between germline ends came to 16 bases. Germline loops: CDR1 MNHEY, CDR2 SVGAGI. The CDR3 is 14 residues long. The CDR3 DNA follows: TGTGCCAGCAGTAGGGGGACGTCTGCTGCTGAAGCTTTCTTT. The encoded protein is CASSRGTSAAEAFF.

The chain has TRBV27 and TRBJ1-6; D is uncertain. Germline V lookup: CDR1 MNHEY, CDR2 SMNVEV (reference sequence). The CDR3 runs to 19 residues. V lost 6 bases and J lost 0, with 21 bases in between. CDR3 coding DNA: TGTGCCAGCAGACCTCGGGGAACGGGAATTAGCTCCTATAATTCACCCCTCCACTTT. It translates to CASRPRGTGISSYNSPLHF.

The CDR3: CASSLGGSEQYV. CDR3 DNA: TGTGCCAGCAGCTTAGGCGGATCCGAGCAGTACGTC. The rearrangement joins TRBV7-9 to TRBJ2-7; D is unclear. The CDR3 covers 12 residues. Germline loops: CDR1 SEHNR, CDR2 FQNEAQ (reference sequence). Trimming took off 1 base at V and 6 bases at J, with 7 bases between the two ends.

J is TRBJ1-4 and V is TRBV4-1; TRBD1 matches at 10 bases. The CDR3 covers 15 residues. Trimming cost V 2 bases and J 7 bases; bases outside gene matches: 4. Germline V gene lookup returns CDR1 MGHRA and CDR2 YSYEKL. The CDR3 reads CASSQTGTGAEKLFF. The CDR3, as DNA: TGCGCCAGCAGCCAAACCGGGACAGGGGCTGAAAAACTGTTTTTT.

CDR3 sequence: CASSHITGGEGYTF. The DNA for the CDR3 is TGTGCCAGCAGCCACATAACAGGGGGCGAGGGCTACACCTTC. J is TRBJ1-2 and V is TRBV4-2; TRBD1 agrees at 9 bases. The length of the CDR3 is 14 residues. With V trimmed by 3 bases and J by 8 bases, 7 bases remained unmatched. Germline-derived CDR1 and CDR2 are LGHNA and YNFKEQ.

The chain recombines TRBV27 with TRBJ2-1; TRBD2 matches at 7 bases. V lost 2 bases and J lost 3; bases outside the gene matches: 13. Germline CDR1 MNHEY, CDR2 SMNVEV (reference sequence). The CDR3 is made up of 18 amino acids. Here the CDR3 DNA reads TGTGCCAGCAGTTTAGAGACACCCGGACTAGGAGGCTACAATGAGCAGTTCTTC. Translating gives CASSLETPGLGGYNEQFF.

The table lists this clone with a count of one. Here the CDR3 DNA reads TGTGCCAGCAGCCAGACTGGTCACACCGGGGAGCTGTTTTTT. Translating gives CASSQTGHTGELFF. This chain uses TRBV14 with TRBJ2-2; D uncertain. The V end lost 3 bases, the J end lost 3 bases, and 8 bases lay between the germline ends. This CDR3 comprises 14 residues. Germline V CDR1 and CDR2: SGHDN, FVKESK.

The chain recombines TRBV10-2 with TRBJ2-7; TRBD1 matches at 7 bases. This CDR3 region has 13 residues. Trimming at V came to 1 base and at J to 4 bases, leaving 1 base not matched to a gene. Germline values: CDR1 WSHSY, CDR2 SAAADI. In DNA, the CDR3 is TGCGCCAGCAGTGAGTACAGGGGATACGAGCAGTACTTC. Protein sequence: CASSEYRGYEQYF.

This clone was recorded only once. CDR3 in amino acids: CATSSFRDRDNEQFF. CDR3 in DNA: TGTGCCACCAGCAGTTTCCGGGACAGGGACAATGAGCAGTTCTTC. The gene calls are TRBV15 and TRBJ2-1, with 9 positions matching TRBD1. CDR3 length: 15 residues. Germline V gene data show CDR1 as LNHNV and CDR2 as YYDKDF (reference sequence). V lost 3 bases, J lost 5 bases, and 5 bases stayed unmatched.

This chain joins TRBV15 and TRBJ2-7, with 7 positions matching TRBD2. The CDR3 spans 12 residues. Germline CDR1 is LNHNV and CDR2 is YYDKDF (reference sequence). The J segment lost 1 base and the V segment lost 9 bases, leaving 3 bases of the junction unmatched. In nucleotides, the CDR3 is TGTGCCACTAGGGGACTATCCTACGAGCAGTACTTC. This codes for CATRGLSYEQYF.

The sample holds a few counts of this clone. The V and J genes are TRBV18 and TRBJ1-6, with a weak D call TRBD1 (5 bases). Trimming shortened V by 3 bases and J by 8 bases, and 8 bases separated the two germline ends. Germline CDR1 KGHSH, CDR2 LQKENI. The CDR3 contains 13 residues. This CDR3 reads CASSPQTDSPLHF. Written as DNA, the CDR3 is TGTGCCAGCTCACCTCAGACAGATTCACCCCTCCACTTT.

V and J are TRBV11-2 and TRBJ1-1; TRBD1 agrees at 9 bases. Germline V CDR1 and CDR2: SGHAT, FQNNGV. The CDR3 has 19 residues. V gave up 0 bases and J gave up 4 bases; unmatched junction bases: 15. In nucleotides, the CDR3 is TGTGCCAGCAGCTTAGATCAGGGGGGAACAGGGGGCTTGAGCACTGAAGCTTTCTTT. Protein product: CASSLDQGGTGGLSTEAFF.

This clone was seen only once. V gene TRBV21-1 combines with J gene TRBJ1-1; the listed D gene, TRBD1, was not tested against the DNA. TRBV21-1 is designated a pseudogene. CDR3 length: 15 residues. CDR3 sequence (DNA): TGTGCCTCCGGGTCACAGGGGGCAAGGGGCACTGAAGCTTTCTTT. Translation gives CASGSQGARGTEAFF.

J is TRBJ2-2 and V is TRBV5-5, with 7 bases aligning to TRBD2. CDR1 is SGHKS and CDR2 is YYEKEE in the germline V gene (reference sequence). This CDR3 spans 15 amino acids. V was clipped by 4 bases and J by 4 bases; unmatched bases: 7. This CDR3 reads CASSLTGRTTGELFF. CDR3 DNA: TGTGCCAGCAGCCTGACCGGGAGGACCACCGGGGAGCTGTTTTTT. Looking up the rest from reference TRBV5-5 and TRBJ2-2 gives the full variable domain: DAGVTQSPTHLIKTRGQQVTLRCSPISGHKSVSWYQQVLGQGPQFIFQYYEKEERGRGNFPDRFSARQFPNYSSELNVNALLLGDSALYLCASSLTGRTTGELFFGEGSRLTVL.

The chain carries TRBV10-3 and TRBJ1-1; TRBD1 matches at 8 bases. Trimming at V came to 6 bases and at J to 1 base, leaving 4 bases not matched to a gene. The germline gives CDR1 ENHRY, CDR2 SYGVKD. The length of the CDR3 is 14 residues. The CDR3 DNA reads as TGTGCCATCAGCTCCGGGACAGGGAACACTGAAGCTTTCTTT. Amino acid sequence: CAISSGTGNTEAFF.

This rearrangement joins TRBV10-3 to TRBJ1-4, with a tentative D call TRBD1 (6 bases). The CDR3 is 15 amino acids. V was cut by 0 bases and J by 7 bases, with 12 bases left in between. Germline lookup yields CDR1 ENHRY and CDR2 SYGVKD. This CDR3 reads CAISESQGGLEKLFF. DNA of the CDR3: TGTGCCATCAGTGAGTCACAGGGAGGTCTTGAAAAACTGTTTTTT.